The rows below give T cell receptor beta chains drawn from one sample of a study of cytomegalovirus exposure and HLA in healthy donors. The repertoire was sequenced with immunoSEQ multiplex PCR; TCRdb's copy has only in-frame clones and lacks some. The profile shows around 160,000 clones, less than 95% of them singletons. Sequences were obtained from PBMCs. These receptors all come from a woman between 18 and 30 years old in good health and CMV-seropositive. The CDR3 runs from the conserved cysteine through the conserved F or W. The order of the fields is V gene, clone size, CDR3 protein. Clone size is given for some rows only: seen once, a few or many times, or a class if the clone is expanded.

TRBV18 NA CASSPLRGNNEQFF
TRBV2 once CASQFGDTDTQYF
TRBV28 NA CASSSPGRVPPIHTIYF
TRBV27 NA CASRISGTGANYGYTF
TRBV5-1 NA CASCASGQGSETQYF
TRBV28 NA CASSFGGQQGAHGYTF
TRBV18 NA CASSPLTGGFNKGAYEQYF
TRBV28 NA CASSSPGGDEQYF
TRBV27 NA CASSLGLSYEQYF
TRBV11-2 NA CASSFGGGLQETQYF
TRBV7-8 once CASSFLTGSGNTIYF
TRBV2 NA CASRDGGKVTQYF
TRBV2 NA CASRGPTWDYYEQYF
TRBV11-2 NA CASSLVQGHNYGYTF
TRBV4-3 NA CASSQGRQTDTQYF
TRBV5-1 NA CASSLETGYNSPLHF
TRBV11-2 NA CASSLVKRGGDNEQFF
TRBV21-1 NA CASSKDPLTSTDTQYF
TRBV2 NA CASRASGSGGTQYF
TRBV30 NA CAWSRLGSTDTQYF
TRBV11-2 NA CASSLEGEKQGAASTDTQYF
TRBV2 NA CASKEGPQETQYF
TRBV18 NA CASSPPQRPGGSTDTQYF
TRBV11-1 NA CASSLARGSARYEQYF
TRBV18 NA CASSPPASGHYEQYF
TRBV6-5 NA CASSLVQTDTEAFF
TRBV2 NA CASSERGGLNEKLFF
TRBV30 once CAWSPGLSTDTQYF
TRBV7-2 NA CASSLELTSGSLVDTQYF
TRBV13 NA CASRKLAGGFQETQYF
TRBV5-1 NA CASKGALNTEAFF
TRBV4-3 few CASSQDGTSGKAHNEQFF